This note documents a single TCR beta chain sequence. Authors' analysis steps: How many nucleated cells were present was estimated from reference gene primer amplification. The repertoire was sequenced with immunoSEQ multiplex PCR; TCRdb's copy has only in-frame clones and lacks some. That table gives V, J and clone size, and the DNA gave D and trimming. The sample comprises about 300,000 clones, approximately 88% of which are singletons, and approximately 8.8% rests with the top ten. The sample originates from a study of blood T cell repertoires in COVID-19. Study-wide context: Collection of acute and convalescent COVID-19 samples took place in the United States, Italy and Spain. In each case, the material was cDNA or gDNA derived from T cells, B-cell-depleted T cells, or PBMCs.

The CDR3 has 13 residues. Trimming stripped 6 bases from V and 8 bases from J, with 16 bases between. CDR1 MNHEY and CDR2 SMNVEV come from the germline V gene (reference sequence). The clonotype originates from a man aged 18 to 35 with active or convalescent COVID-19. The chain recombines TRBV27 with TRBJ1-2; maybe TRBD1 (5 bases). Source material: peripheral blood. Written as DNA, the CDR3 is TGTGCCAGCAGCTCCCCGACAGATTTAGGCTACACCTTC. It yields the protein CASSSPTDLGYTF.